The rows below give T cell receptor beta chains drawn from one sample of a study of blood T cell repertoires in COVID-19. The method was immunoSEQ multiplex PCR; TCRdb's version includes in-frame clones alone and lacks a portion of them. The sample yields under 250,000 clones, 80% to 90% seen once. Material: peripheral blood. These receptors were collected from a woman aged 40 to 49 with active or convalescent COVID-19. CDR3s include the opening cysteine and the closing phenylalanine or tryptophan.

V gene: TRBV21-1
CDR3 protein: CASSKRREGGELFF

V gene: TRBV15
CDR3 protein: CATSTSGRLFYEQYF

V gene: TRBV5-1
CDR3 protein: CASSLEQSSYNEQFF

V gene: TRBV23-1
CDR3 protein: CASSQTGTGGKRSYGYTF

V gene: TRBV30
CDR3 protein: CAWSVETGANEKLFF

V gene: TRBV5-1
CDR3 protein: CASTSGSQDFNTEAFF

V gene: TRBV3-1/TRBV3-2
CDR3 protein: CASSQDGGLVETQYF

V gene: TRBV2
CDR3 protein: CASRWTGGSYEQYF

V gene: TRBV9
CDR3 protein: CASSVESGDTQYF

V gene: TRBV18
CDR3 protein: CASSLAGGRSYEQYF

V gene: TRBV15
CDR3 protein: CATSRDKGAGILF

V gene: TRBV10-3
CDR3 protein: CAISDGDSGYTF

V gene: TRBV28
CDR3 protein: CASSPRAYRGRSQEEKLFF

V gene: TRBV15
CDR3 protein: CATSRVAANEQYF

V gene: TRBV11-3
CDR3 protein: CASSLDLEQYF

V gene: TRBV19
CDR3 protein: CASSLLAGGSGYTF

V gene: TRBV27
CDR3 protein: CASRTGLPNQPQHF

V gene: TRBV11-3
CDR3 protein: CASSLALAGIETQYF

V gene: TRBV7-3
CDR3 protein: CASSGGIGNTDTQYF

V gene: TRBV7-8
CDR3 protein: CASSLGPSGRISSYEQYF

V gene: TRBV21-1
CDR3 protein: CATQEWGQPIVANEKLFF

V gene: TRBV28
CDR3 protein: CASSPLGGELQGQETQYF

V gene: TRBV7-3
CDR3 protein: CASSRTSDYTDTQYF

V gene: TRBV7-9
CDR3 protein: CASSPNTEGAFF

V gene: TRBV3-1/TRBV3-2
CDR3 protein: CASSQGGGPFETQYF

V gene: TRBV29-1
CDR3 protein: CSVEDRNGQGASGELFF

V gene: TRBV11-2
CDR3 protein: CASSLLGGILQETQYF

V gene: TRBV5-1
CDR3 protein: CASSLAEGAGANVLTF

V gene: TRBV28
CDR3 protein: CASSGLAPSSYNEQFF

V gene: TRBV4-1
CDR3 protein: CASSQTQGARYGYTF

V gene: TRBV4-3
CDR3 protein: CASSFGTGATGELFF

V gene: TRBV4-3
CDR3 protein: CASSQERQGNEQYF

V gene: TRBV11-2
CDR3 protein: CASSLERGGLETQYF

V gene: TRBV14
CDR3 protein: CASSQTNGGTEAFF

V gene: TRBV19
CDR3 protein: CASSSGTGGASGYTF